The sequence of this T cell receptor beta chain was determined in a study of T-cell reconstitution after alpha-beta-depleted transplantation in children. A library of TCRbeta sequences, prepared with unique molecular identifiers, was generated. TCRdb re-derived calls from the PCR reads in MiXCR, one entry per CDR3 protein. The table lists approximately 83,000 distinct CDR3 sequences, over 9% of them singletons. V was trimmed by 5 bases and J by 5 bases, leaving 16 bases between them. CDR3 length equals 14 residues. Germline-derived CDR1 and CDR2 are MNHEY and SVGEGT. This clonotype has ten or more counts. The CDR3 does not end in the conserved phenylalanine or tryptophan, so this is likely a read error.

Sequences were derived from PBMCs from the stem cell graft donor, sampled from the stem cell graft. V gene TRBV6-2 or TRBV6-3 combines with J gene TRBJ2-7, with a possible D match to TRBD2 (5 bases). The source of this sequence is a human donor who donated a stem cell graft to a child with inherited bone marrow failure. CDR3 DNA: TGTGCCAGCAGTCCCGACGGGGTCTTGGACGAGCAGTACTCC. Protein sequence: CASSPDGVLDEQYS.